Below, 15 T cell receptor beta chains from the same sample are listed, as sequenced in a study of cytomegalovirus exposure and HLA in healthy donors. PCR employed 60 Vbeta and 13 Jbeta primers. Repertoires were generated with immunoSEQ multiplex PCR, while TCRdb's copy carries only in-frame clones and drops some. The data show 130,000 to 150,000 clones, nearly 80% seen once. Sequenced input: PBMCs. The receptors stem from a middle-aged man in good health and CMV-seropositive.

The chain has TRBV7-9 and TRBJ2-5, with TRBD2 identical over 8 bases. The CDR3 is 15 amino acids. Per germline, CDR1 SEHNR and CDR2 FQNEAQ (reference sequence). V shed 4 bases and J 8 bases; nucleotides not matched to a gene: 12. CDR3 in DNA: TGTGCCAGCAGCTCCTGGACTAGCAGACAAGGAACCCAGTACTTC. It yields the protein CASSSWTSRQGTQYF.

This rearrangement joins TRBV19 to TRBJ2-2; D remains ambiguous. This CDR3 contains 16 residues. Per germline, CDR1 LNHDA and CDR2 SQIVND (reference sequence). V was shortened by 3 bases and J by 1 base, with 12 bases between the two germline ends. DNA of the CDR3: TGTGCCAGTAGTATCTATGGCAGGTGGAACACCGGGGAGCTGTTTTTT. It yields the protein CASSIYGRWNTGELFF.

This chain uses TRBV18 with TRBJ2-3, with D perhaps TRBD2 (6 bases). The CDR3 is made up of 15 amino acids. Trimming removed 3 bases at V and 2 bases at J, with 12 bases between. The germline V gene has CDR1 KGHSH and CDR2 LQKENI. The CDR3 nucleotides read TGTGCCAGCTCACCTACTAGCCGAAACACAGATACGCAGTATTTT. Translation: CASSPTSRNTDTQYF.

In regard to this clone: The germline gene is not matched at one end of the junction; a read error may be the cause. The rearrangement joins TRBV7-9 to TRBJ1-4; a weak D match, TRBD1 (6 bases). Germline lookup yields CDR1 SEHNR and CDR2 FQNEAQ (reference sequence). CDR3 length equals 15 residues. The CDR3 protein is CSSSLNRAPNEKLFF. The CDR3 DNA sequence: TGTTCCAGCAGCTTAAACAGGGCCCCTAATGAAAAACTGTTTTTT.

This clone was detected a few times. The rearrangement links TRBV27 to TRBJ2-7, with 7 bases that match TRBD1. V shed 3 bases and J 2 bases; nucleotides not matched to a gene: 4. The CDR3 totals 14 residues. Germline loops: CDR1 MNHEY, CDR2 SMNVEV (reference sequence). The CDR3 DNA is TGTGCCAGCAGTTTCGGACAGGCGGCCTACGAGCAGTACTTC. It specifies CASSFGQAAYEQYF.

V usage is TRBV6-6 and J usage is TRBJ2-7; TRBD2 aligns across 10 bases. V gave up 5 bases and J gave up 3 bases; unmatched junction bases: 1. Germline loops: CDR1 MNHNY, CDR2 SVGAGI (reference sequence). The CDR3 is 13 residues long. In DNA, the CDR3 is TGTGCCAGCAGTCTAGCGGGAGTCTACGAGCAGTACTTC. It encodes CASSLAGVYEQYF.

About this clone itself: The same CDR3 can be traced to other DNA sequences in this sample. This rearrangement joins TRBV29-1 to TRBJ2-5; D is ambiguous. This CDR3 contains 12 residues. The germline V gene encodes CDR1 SQVTM and CDR2 ANQGSEA. V lost 4 bases and J 4 bases, leaving 10 bases between the germline ends. The CDR3 here is CSVAGVGETQYF. Written as DNA, the CDR3 is TGCAGCGTTGCGGGTGTTGGAGAGACCCAGTACTTC.

On this clone: One junction end does not reproduce the germline sequence, and a read error may be involved. The V gene is TRBV7-9, the J gene TRBJ1-4, with D tentatively TRBD1 (5 bases). The CDR3 is made up of 16 amino acids. Germline V gives CDR1 SEHNR, CDR2 FQNEAQ (reference sequence). The CDR3 here is CSSSFWGVREIEKLFF. CDR3 in DNA: TGTTCCAGCAGCTTTTGGGGGGTCAGGGAAATTGAAAAACTGTTTTTT.

The CDR3 DNA reads as TGTGCCAGCAGCACTGGGGGGACTAGCGCCCTTAATGAGCAGTTCTTC. Translating gives CASSTGGTSALNEQFF. This rearrangement joins TRBV9 to TRBJ2-1; 10 bases map to TRBD2. CDR3 length equals 16 residues. Germline V gives CDR1 SGDLS, CDR2 YYNGEE. J lost 7 bases, V lost 4 bases, and 11 bases had no gene match.

The chain recombines TRBV5-6 with TRBJ2-5; 7 nucleotides agree with TRBD1. Germline assignment: CDR1 SGHDT and CDR2 YYEEEE. The CDR3 covers 15 residues. The V gene end was trimmed by 4 bases and the J gene end by 3 bases; junction bases not matched to a gene: 9. The CDR3 DNA is TGTGCCAGCAGCCCACTCCGGACAGGCAAAGAGACCCAGTACTTC. Translating it yields CASSPLRTGKETQYF. The whole variable domain, filled in from reference TRBV5-6 and TRBJ2-5, reads DAGVTQSPTHLIKTRGQQVTLRCSPKSGHDTVSWYQQALGQGPQFIFQYYEEEERQRGNFPDRFSGHQFPNYSSELNVNALLLGDSALYLCASSPLRTGKETQYFGPGTRLLVL.

This clone was detected a few times. The rearrangement uses TRBV4-2 and TRBJ2-3; D is possibly TRBD2 (6 bases). The CDR3 length is 15 residues. Germline lookup yields CDR1 LGHNA and CDR2 YNFKEQ. V was clipped by 2 bases and J by 2 bases, with 11 bases between them. The CDR3, as DNA: TGTGCCAGCAGCCAACGGGGAGGTTCCACAGATACGCAGTATTTT. Its translation: CASSQRGGSTDTQYF.

This sequence joins TRBV7-9 and TRBJ2-7; 9 positions agree with TRBD1. The J segment lost 3 bases and the V segment lost 1 base, leaving 7 bases of the junction unmatched. The CDR3 loop spans 16 amino acids. Germline loops: CDR1 SEHNR, CDR2 FQNEAQ (reference sequence). CDR3 coding DNA: TGTGCCAGCAGCTTAGGTAACAGGGGGCAGAACTACGAGCAGTACTTC. It yields the protein CASSLGNRGQNYEQYF. Supplemented by reference TRBV7-9 and TRBJ2-7, the full variable domain reads DTGVSQNPRHKITKRGQNVTFRCDPISEHNRLYWYRQTLGQGPEFLTYFQNEAQLEKSRLLSDRFSAERPKGSFSTLEIQRTEQGDSAMYLCASSLGNRGQNYEQYFGPGTRLTVT.

The chain has TRBV4-3 and TRBJ2-2, with TRBD2 as a possible D gene (5 bases). Looked up from germline, CDR1 is LGHNA and CDR2 is YSLEER. Trimming shortened V by 0 bases and J by 5 bases, and 10 bases separated the two germline ends. The CDR3 runs to 15 residues. The CDR3: CASSQEPWRTGELFF. CDR3 in DNA: TGCGCCAGCAGCCAAGAACCCTGGAGGACCGGGGAGCTGTTTTTT.

This clone was counted only a few times. The chain combines TRBV7-8 with TRBJ2-7; D gene ambiguous. The CDR3 sequence is 13 residues long. Per germline, CDR1 SGHVS and CDR2 FQNEAQ. V lost 0 bases and J lost 3, with 6 bases in between. The CDR3 bases are TGTGCCAGCAGCTTAGCTCTACTCTACGAGCAGTACTTC. Translated, it gives CASSLALLYEQYF.

CDR3 loop: CASSASGGATGELFF. The CDR3 DNA reads as TGTGCCAGCAGTGCTTCGGGGGGTGCGACCGGGGAGCTGTTTTTT. V and J are TRBV25-1 and TRBJ2-2; TRBD2 agrees at 7 bases. Germline-derived CDR1 and CDR2 are MGHDK and SYGVNS. V lost 4 bases to trimming and J lost 5 bases; unmatched junction nucleotides: 7. The CDR3 covers 15 residues.